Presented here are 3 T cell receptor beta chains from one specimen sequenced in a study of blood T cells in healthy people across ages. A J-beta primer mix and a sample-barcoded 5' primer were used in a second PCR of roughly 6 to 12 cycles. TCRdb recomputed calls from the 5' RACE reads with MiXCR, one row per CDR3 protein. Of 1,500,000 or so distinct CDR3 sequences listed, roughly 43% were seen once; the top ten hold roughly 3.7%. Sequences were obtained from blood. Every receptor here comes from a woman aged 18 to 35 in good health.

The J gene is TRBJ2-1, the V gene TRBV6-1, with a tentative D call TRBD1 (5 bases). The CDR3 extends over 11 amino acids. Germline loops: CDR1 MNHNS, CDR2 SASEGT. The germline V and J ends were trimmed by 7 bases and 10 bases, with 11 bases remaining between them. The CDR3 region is CASTERTEQFF. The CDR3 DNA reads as TGTGCCAGCACCGAGAGGACAGAGCAGTTCTTC.

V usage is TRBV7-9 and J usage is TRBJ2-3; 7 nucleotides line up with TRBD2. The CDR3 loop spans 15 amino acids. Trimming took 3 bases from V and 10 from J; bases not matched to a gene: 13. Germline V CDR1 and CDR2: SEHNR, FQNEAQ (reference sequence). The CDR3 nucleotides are TGTGCCAGCAGCTTTGGGCCCGGGGCGGGAGTTGCGCAGTATTTT. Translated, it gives CASSFGPGAGVAQYF. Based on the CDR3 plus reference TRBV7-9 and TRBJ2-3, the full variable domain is DTGVSQNPRHKITKRGQNVTFRCDPISEHNRLYWYRQTLGQGPEFLTYFQNEAQLEKSRLLSDRFSAERPKGSFSTLEIQRTEQGDSAMYLCASSFGPGAGVAQYFGPGTRLTVL.

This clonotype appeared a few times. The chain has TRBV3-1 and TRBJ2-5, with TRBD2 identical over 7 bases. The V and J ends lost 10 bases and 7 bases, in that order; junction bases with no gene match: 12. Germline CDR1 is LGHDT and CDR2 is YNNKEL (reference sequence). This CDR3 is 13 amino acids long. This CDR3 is CATRLASEGTQYF. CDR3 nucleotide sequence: TGTGCCACCAGACTAGCCTCAGAAGGGACCCAGTACTTC.